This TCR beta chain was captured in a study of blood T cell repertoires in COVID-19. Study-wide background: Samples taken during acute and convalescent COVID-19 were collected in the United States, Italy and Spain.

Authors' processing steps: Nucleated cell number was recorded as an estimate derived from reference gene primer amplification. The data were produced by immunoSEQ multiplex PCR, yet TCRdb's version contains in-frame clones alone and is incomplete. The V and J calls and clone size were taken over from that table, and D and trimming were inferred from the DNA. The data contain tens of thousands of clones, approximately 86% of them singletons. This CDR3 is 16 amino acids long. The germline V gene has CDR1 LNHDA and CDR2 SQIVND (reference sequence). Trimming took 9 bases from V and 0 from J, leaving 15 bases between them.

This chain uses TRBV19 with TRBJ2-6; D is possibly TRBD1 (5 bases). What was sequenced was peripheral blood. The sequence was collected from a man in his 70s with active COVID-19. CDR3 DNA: TGTGCCAGCCAGGGATTGGTCGGCTCTGGGGCCAACGTCCTGACTTTC. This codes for CASQGLVGSGANVLTF.